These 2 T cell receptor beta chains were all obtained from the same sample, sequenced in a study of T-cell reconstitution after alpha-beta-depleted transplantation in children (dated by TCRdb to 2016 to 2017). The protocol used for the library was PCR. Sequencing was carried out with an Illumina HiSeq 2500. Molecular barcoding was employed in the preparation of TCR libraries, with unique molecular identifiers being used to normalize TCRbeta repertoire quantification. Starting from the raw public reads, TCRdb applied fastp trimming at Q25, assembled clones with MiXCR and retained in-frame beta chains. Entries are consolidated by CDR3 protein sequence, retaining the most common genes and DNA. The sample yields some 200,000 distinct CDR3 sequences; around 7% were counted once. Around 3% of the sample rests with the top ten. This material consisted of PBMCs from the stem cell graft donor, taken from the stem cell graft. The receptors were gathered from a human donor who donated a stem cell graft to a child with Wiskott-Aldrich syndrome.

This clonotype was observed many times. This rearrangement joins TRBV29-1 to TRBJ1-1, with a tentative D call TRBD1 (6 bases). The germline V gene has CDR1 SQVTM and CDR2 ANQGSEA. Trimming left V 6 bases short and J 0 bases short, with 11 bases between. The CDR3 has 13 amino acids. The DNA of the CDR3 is TGCAGCGTACAGGGCACCATGAACACTGAAGCTTTCTTT. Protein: CSVQGTMNTEAFF. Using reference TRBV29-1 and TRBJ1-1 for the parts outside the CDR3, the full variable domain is SAVISQKPSRDICQRGTSLTIQCQVDSQVTMMFWYRQQPGQSLTLIATANQGSEATYESGFVIDKFPISRPNLTFSTLTVSNMSPEDSSIYLCSVQGTMNTEAFFGQGTRLTVV.

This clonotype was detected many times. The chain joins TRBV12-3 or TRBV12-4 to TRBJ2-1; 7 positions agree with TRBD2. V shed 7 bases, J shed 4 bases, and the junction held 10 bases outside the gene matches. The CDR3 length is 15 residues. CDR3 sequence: CASNPRGEGYNEQFF. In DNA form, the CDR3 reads TGTGCCAGCAACCCTCGGGGGGAGGGTTACAATGAGCAGTTCTTC.